Below are 12 T cell receptor beta chains sequenced from a single sample in a study of blood T cell repertoires in COVID-19. The table came from immunoSEQ multiplex PCR; TCRdb's copy has only in-frame clones and leaves some out. Of around 390,000 clones detected, around nine tenths appear once; the ten largest clones hold approximately 9.3%. Material: PBMCs or T cells enriched from blood (not recorded which). These receptors all come from a woman aged 45 to 65 who had recovered from COVID-19.

The chain is built from TRBV12-5 and TRBJ1-2; D is unclear. The CDR3 contains 15 residues. Germline CDR1 is LGHNT and CDR2 is FRNRAP. V lost 0 bases and J lost 4, with 12 bases in between. The CDR3 bases are TGTGCTAGTGGTTTGGTACCGTCCGGGATCTATGGCTACACCTTC. Protein: CASGLVPSGIYGYTF.

The rearrangement joins TRBV9 to TRBJ2-7; 7 positions match TRBD1. There are 16 residues in the CDR3. The germline V gene has CDR1 SGDLS and CDR2 YYNGEE. The J segment lost 1 base and the V segment lost 4 bases, leaving 11 bases of the junction unmatched. The CDR3 loop is CASSMSPRDSSYEQYF. CDR3 nucleotides: TGTGCCAGCAGCATGAGCCCGAGGGACAGTTCCTACGAGCAGTACTTC.

This clone was found once. J is TRBJ2-7 and V is TRBV4-3; 7 bases are shared with TRBD2. V was pared by 8 bases and J by 7 bases, with 8 bases of the junction left unmatched. This CDR3 region has 12 residues. Germline V lookup: CDR1 LGHNA, CDR2 YSLEER. CDR3 nucleotides: TGCGCCAGCCCGATCGGGGGGAGGGAGCAGTACTTC. Translating gives CASPIGGREQYF.

The J gene is TRBJ2-3, the V gene TRBV29-1; D is unclear. The CDR3 runs to 13 residues. V was shortened by 4 bases and J by 3 bases, with 11 bases between the two germline ends. CDR1 is SQVTM and CDR2 is ANQGSEA in the germline V gene. The CDR3: CSVAKFETDTQYF. CDR3 nucleotide sequence: TGCAGCGTTGCGAAGTTTGAGACAGATACGCAGTATTTT.

There are a few counts of this clone. V usage is TRBV29-1 and J usage is TRBJ1-1; D gene ambiguous. This CDR3 has 13 amino acids. The germline V gene encodes CDR1 SQVTM and CDR2 ANQGSEA. Trimming stripped 3 bases from V and 3 bases from J, with 11 bases between. CDR3 amino acids: CSVDPLGDTEAFF. DNA for the CDR3: TGCAGCGTTGACCCCCTCGGTGACACTGAAGCTTTCTTT.

The chain has TRBV5-1 and TRBJ1-2; 12 bases are a match to TRBD1. The V gene's germline CDR1 is SGHRS and CDR2 YFSETQ. Trimming cost V 4 bases and J 5 bases; bases outside gene matches: 9. The CDR3 runs to 16 residues. DNA for the CDR3: TGCGCCAGCAGCCTAGTGGGACAGGGGGCGAAGTATGGCTACACCTTC. Protein sequence: CASSLVGQGAKYGYTF.

The rearrangement uses TRBV4-2 and TRBJ1-2; 9 nucleotides line up with TRBD1. Germline V CDR1 and CDR2: LGHNA, YNFKEQ. The CDR3 length is 15 residues. J lost 6 bases, V lost 1 base, and 6 bases had no gene match. CDR3 protein: CASSQVSDRGDGYTF. The CDR3, as DNA: TGTGCCAGCAGCCAAGTTTCCGACAGGGGGGATGGCTACACCTTC.

This clone was seen once. This specimen includes other DNA sequences encoding the same CDR3. The chain employs TRBV18 and TRBJ1-2, with D possibly TRBD1 on 5 matching bases. V shed 2 bases and J shed 3 bases, with 7 bases lying between them. The germline V gene encodes CDR1 KGHSH and CDR2 LQKENI. This CDR3 is 13 amino acids long. In nucleotides, the CDR3 is TGTGCCAGCTCACCAGGGGCAGACTATGGCTACACCTTC. This codes for CASSPGADYGYTF.

The CDR3 spells CASSPHTGLVNQPQHF. In nucleotides, the CDR3 is TGTGCCAGCAGCCCCCATACAGGGTTAGTCAATCAGCCCCAGCATTTT. The genes are TRBV7-2 and TRBJ1-5, with D possibly being TRBD1 (6 bases). The CDR3 length is 16 residues. The V gene's germline CDR1 is SGHTA and CDR2 FQGNSA. V was pared by 5 bases and J by 3 bases, with 17 bases between.

The chain recombines TRBV18 with TRBJ2-3; 9 bases map to TRBD2. Per germline, CDR1 KGHSH and CDR2 LQKENI. V shed 6 bases, J shed 2 bases, and the junction held 9 bases outside the gene matches. This CDR3 is 16 amino acids long. CDR3 region: CASSRVLAGTTDTQYF. CDR3 DNA: TGTGCCAGCTCTAGGGTGCTAGCGGGAACCACAGATACGCAGTATTTT.

The chain couples TRBV2 to TRBJ1-6; a possible D gene is TRBD1 (6 bases). CDR3 length: 17 residues. V was cut by 5 bases and J by 4 bases, with 18 bases left in between. The germline V gene encodes CDR1 SNHLY and CDR2 FYNNEI. The CDR3 spells CASSRNEGGVYNSPLHF. In DNA, the CDR3 is TGTGCCAGCAGTCGGAACGAGGGGGGGGTATATAATTCACCCCTCCACTTT.

CDR3 sequence (DNA): TGCGCCAGCAGCCAAGGCACGGGGGGAGGGTGGTGGGAGCAGTTCTTC. Its translation is CASSQGTGGGWWEQFF. The V and J genes are TRBV4-1 and TRBJ2-1, with 7 bases that match TRBD2. Trimming at V came to 1 base and at J to 10 bases, leaving 13 bases not matched to a gene. This CDR3 has 16 residues. Germline loops: CDR1 MGHRA, CDR2 YSYEKL.